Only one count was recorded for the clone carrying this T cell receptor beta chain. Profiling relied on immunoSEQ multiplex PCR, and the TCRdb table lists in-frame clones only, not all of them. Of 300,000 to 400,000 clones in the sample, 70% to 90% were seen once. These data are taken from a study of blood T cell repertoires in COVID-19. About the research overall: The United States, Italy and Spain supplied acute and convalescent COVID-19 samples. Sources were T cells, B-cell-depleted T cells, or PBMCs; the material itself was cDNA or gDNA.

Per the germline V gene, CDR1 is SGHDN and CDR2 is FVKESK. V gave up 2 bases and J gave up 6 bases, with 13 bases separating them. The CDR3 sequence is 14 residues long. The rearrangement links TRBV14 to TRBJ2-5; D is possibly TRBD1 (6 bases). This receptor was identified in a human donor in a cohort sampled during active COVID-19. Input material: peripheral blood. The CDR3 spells CASSQTGIWKTQYF. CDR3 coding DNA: TGTGCCAGCAGCCAAACAGGGATCTGGAAGACCCAGTACTTC.